The T cell receptor (beta chain) described here comes from a study of blood T cell repertoires in COVID-19. Study-wide context: Researchers got acute and convalescent COVID-19 samples from the United States, Italy and Spain. PBMCs, B-cell-depleted T cells, or T cells provided the cDNA or gDNA that made up the material.

Trimming at V came to 6 bases and at J to 4 bases, leaving 7 bases not matched to a gene. The CDR3 contains 14 residues. Germline V CDR1 and CDR2: MNHEY, SVGAGI. The authors' processing: Amplification with reference gene primers provided the estimates of nucleated cell counts. Clones were read by immunoSEQ multiplex PCR, and TCRdb kept only the in-frame ones, dropping some. V and J calls and clone size are as listed in that table; D and trimming were resolved from the DNA. The sample records under 300,000 clones, 86% being singletons. The V and J genes are TRBV6-5 and TRBJ2-7, with TRBD1 matching 9 bases. Material: peripheral blood. The TCR comes from an elderly man with acute or convalescent COVID-19. CDR3 loop: CASRMGQGKYEQYF. The CDR3 DNA reads as TGTGCCAGCAGAATGGGACAGGGAAAGTACGAGCAGTACTTC.